A single sample gave rise to the 30 T cell receptor beta chains below, sequenced in a study of blood T cell repertoires in COVID-19. This table comes from immunoSEQ multiplex PCR, and its TCRdb copy is limited to in-frame clones, with some not included. The sample has 55,000 to 85,000 clones, around 86% seen once. Sequencing was performed on peripheral blood. These receptors were taken from a young woman with acute or convalescent COVID-19.

In this sample, this clone turned up a few times. This chain joins TRBV27 and TRBJ2-2; the match to TRBD2 covers 14 bases. The V and J ends lost 3 bases and 7 bases, in that order; junction bases with no gene match: 4. Germline V gene sequence: CDR1 MNHEY, CDR2 SMNVEV (reference sequence). CDR3 length: 16 residues. The CDR3 loop reads CASSLTSGRAVGELFF. In DNA, the CDR3 is TGTGCCAGCAGTTTGACTAGCGGGAGGGCAGTCGGGGAGCTGTTTTTT.

The CDR3 is CASSYGTLAGNTIYF. The CDR3 DNA reads TGTGCCAGCAGTTACGGGACTCTTGCTGGAAACACCATATATTTT. The chain joins TRBV6-5 to TRBJ1-3, with D possibly being TRBD1 (5 bases). CDR3 length: 15 amino acids. Germline loops: CDR1 MNHEY, CDR2 SVGAGI. V lost 2 bases to trimming and J lost 2 bases, with 10 bases between them.

The count of this clone is one. V and J are TRBV2 and TRBJ1-4, with D tentatively TRBD1 (6 bases). The germline CDR1 and CDR2 sequences are SNHLY and FYNNEI. The V end was cut by 6 bases, the J end by 7 bases, with 9 bases between. The CDR3 is 12 residues long. The CDR3 reads CASSYRVEKLFF. In DNA, the CDR3 is TGTGCCAGCAGCTACAGGGTTGAAAAACTGTTTTTT.

Details on this clone: This may be a read error, as it is one base from a much larger clone. Other DNA sequences in this specimen translate into the identical CDR3. This sequence joins TRBV2 and TRBJ2-7, with TRBD1 matching 7 bases. This CDR3 contains 14 residues. Germline CDR1 SNHLY, CDR2 FYNNEI. Trimming at V came to 2 bases and at J to 2 bases, leaving 3 bases not matched to a gene. CDR3 amino acids: CASSEQGETYEQYF. The CDR3 nucleotides read TGTGCCAGCAGTGAACAGGGGGAGACCTACGAGCAGTACTTC.

This chain links TRBV2 with TRBJ1-2; D unclear. Germline lookup yields CDR1 SNHLY and CDR2 FYNNEI. The CDR3 loop spans 14 amino acids. V lost 2 bases and J lost 5, with 12 bases in between. The CDR3 DNA follows: TGTGCCAGCAGTGAAACGAGAGTCGGGTATGGCTACACCTTC. Translated, it gives CASSETRVGYGYTF.

The chain carries TRBV3-1 (or the pseudogene TRBV3-2) and TRBJ2-5, with D possibly TRBD2 on 6 matching bases. Trimming left V 0 bases short and J 2 bases short, with 13 bases between. The CDR3 runs to 16 residues. The V gene's germline CDR1 is LGHDT and CDR2 YNNKEL (reference sequence). As DNA, the CDR3 is TGTGCCAGCAGCCAAGATGCGGCTAGCGCACAAGAGACCCAGTACTTC. Translated, it gives CASSQDAASAQETQYF.

The chain has TRBV7-9 and TRBJ2-3; TRBD2 is a possible D gene (5 bases). Trimming took 5 bases from V and 6 from J, leaving 15 bases between them. In germline, CDR1 is SEHNR, CDR2 FQNEAQ (reference sequence). The CDR3 consists of 14 residues. CDR3 sequence: CASSQRGAADTQYF. In DNA, the CDR3 is TGTGCCAGCAGCCAACGGGGTGCAGCGGATACGCAGTATTTT.

This chain uses TRBV12-3 or TRBV12-4 with TRBJ2-5; D may be TRBD2 (6 bases). V lost 5 bases, J lost 4 bases, and 11 bases lay in between. This CDR3 comprises 13 residues. The CDR3 is CASSRDGGETQYF. The CDR3 coding sequence is TGTGCCAGCAGTCGTGACGGGGGAGAGACCCAGTACTTC.

The chain carries TRBV2 and TRBJ2-6, with 8 bases matching TRBD1. Germline-derived CDR1 and CDR2 are SNHLY and FYNNEI. Trimming at V came to 6 bases and at J to 2 bases, leaving 12 bases not matched to a gene. This CDR3 region has 18 residues. CDR3 coding DNA: TGTGCCAGCAGAGGCGGGACAGGCAGAATACCTGGGGCCAACGTCCTGACTTTC. Translation gives CASRGGTGRIPGANVLTF.

This rearrangement joins TRBV11-2 to TRBJ2-7; TRBD2 matches 8 bases. Trimming at V came to 1 base and at J to 4 bases, leaving 6 bases not matched to a gene. This CDR3 has 15 amino acids. The V gene's germline CDR1 is SGHAT and CDR2 FQNNGV. The CDR3 DNA sequence: TGTGCCAGCAGCTTAGTGGGTAGCGGGAAATACGAGCAGTACTTC. It is translated as CASSLVGSGKYEQYF. Drawing the rest from reference TRBV11-2 and TRBJ2-7, the complete variable domain is EAGVAQSPRYKIIEKRQSVAFWCNPISGHATLYWYQQILGQGPKLLIQFQNNGVVDDSQLPKDRFSAERLKGVDSTLKIQPAKLEDSAVYLCASSLVGSGKYEQYFGPGTRLTVT.

This clone was observed once. This sequence joins TRBV4-2 and TRBJ2-7; D is perhaps TRBD2 (6 bases). This CDR3 has 16 residues. The germline V and J ends were trimmed by 6 bases and 1 base, with 19 bases remaining between them. Germline CDR1 reads LGHNA; CDR2 reads YNFKEQ. The chain's CDR3 is CASSPVWGDESYEQYF. The CDR3 DNA follows: TGTGCCAGCAGTCCAGTTTGGGGGGATGAGTCCTACGAGCAGTACTTC.

The rearrangement uses TRBV5-1 and TRBJ2-7, with D maybe TRBD2 (5 bases). Germline values: CDR1 SGHRS, CDR2 YFSETQ. V was clipped by 0 bases and J by 5 bases, with 12 bases between them. The CDR3 is 14 amino acids. CDR3 DNA sequence: TGCGCCAGCAGCTTGGAGGCGGGTCGCGACGAGCAGTACTTC. Protein sequence: CASSLEAGRDEQYF.

This chain links TRBV19 with TRBJ1-1; the D is unclear. Germline V CDR1 and CDR2: LNHDA, SQIVND (reference sequence). There are 13 residues in the CDR3. V was shortened by 3 bases and J by 5 bases, with 10 bases between the two germline ends. The CDR3 protein is CASSISRDTEAFF. Here the CDR3 DNA reads TGTGCCAGTAGTATTTCTCGGGATACTGAAGCTTTCTTT.

The rearrangement uses TRBV7-2 and TRBJ2-3; 8 positions match TRBD2. The germline V gene encodes CDR1 SGHTA and CDR2 FQGNSA. Germline trimming cut 2 bases from V and 5 bases from J; bases unmatched to any gene: 3. The CDR3 has 14 residues. The CDR3, as DNA: TGTGCCAGCAGCTTAAGCGGGAGAGTAGATACGCAGTATTTT. It yields the protein CASSLSGRVDTQYF.

This clone was observed once. The chain uses TRBV28 and TRBJ2-7; TRBD1 matches at 7 bases. Germline-derived CDR1 and CDR2 are MDHEN and SYDVKM. The V segment lost 8 bases and the J segment 6 bases; nucleotides outside the gene matches: 7. The CDR3 has 12 amino acids. The CDR3 DNA follows: TGTGCCAGCTGCCTGACAGGGAGCGAGCAGTACTTC. Its protein product is CASCLTGSEQYF.

The chain couples TRBV15 to TRBJ1-5; TRBD1 might be the D (5 bases). Deletions cut 1 base from V and 4 bases from J, with 8 bases between. Germline V gene data show CDR1 as LNHNV and CDR2 as YYDKDF (reference sequence). CDR3 length equals 14 residues. As DNA, the CDR3 is TGTGCCACCAGCAGAGGGGGGGGGAATCAGCCCCAGCATTTT. This gives the protein CATSRGGGNQPQHF.

V gene TRBV27 combines with J gene TRBJ2-5; D is ambiguous. Trimming cost V 4 bases and J 3 bases, with 12 bases left between them. CDR1 MNHEY and CDR2 SMNVEV come from the germline V gene (reference sequence). The CDR3 consists of 14 residues. CDR3 sequence (DNA): TGTGCCAGCAGTTCCTCGTTTACAGAAGAGACCCAGTACTTC. Protein sequence: CASSSSFTEETQYF.

The CDR3 here is CSVAGGENTEAFF. In nucleotides, the CDR3 is TGCAGCGTCGCAGGGGGCGAAAACACTGAAGCTTTCTTT. This rearrangement joins TRBV29-1 to TRBJ1-1; the match to TRBD1 covers 8 bases. Germline lookup yields CDR1 SQVTM and CDR2 ANQGSEA. J lost 2 bases, V lost 6 bases, and 5 bases had no gene match. There are 13 residues in the CDR3.

The chain joins TRBV27 to TRBJ1-1; D call uncertain. V dropped 5 bases and J dropped 1 base, with 20 bases sitting between them. The germline V gene encodes CDR1 MNHEY and CDR2 SMNVEV (reference sequence). The CDR3 is 17 amino acids. For the CDR3, the DNA is TGTGCCAGCAGTACCAAATATGCTCGGGGTCCGAACACTGAAGCTTTCTTT. Translated: CASSTKYARGPNTEAFF.

This clone came up once. V usage is TRBV6-1 and J usage is TRBJ1-6; 7 bases are a match to TRBD1. J lost 10 bases, V lost 3 bases, and 6 bases had no gene match. The CDR3 is 14 residues long. Germline V gene sequence: CDR1 MNHNS, CDR2 SASEGT. The DNA of the CDR3 is TGTGCCAGCAGTGATTCGACAGGGTACTCACCCCTCCACTTT. Amino acids: CASSDSTGYSPLHF.

The gene calls are TRBV7-6 and TRBJ1-4; TRBD1 is a possible D gene (5 bases). The CDR3 has 15 residues. Germline CDR1 is SGHVS and CDR2 is FNYEAQ. V was pared by 1 base and J by 5 bases, with 11 bases between. Here the CDR3 reads CASSLVPGSNEKLFF. CDR3 in DNA: TGTGCCAGCAGCTTAGTTCCAGGGTCGAATGAAAAACTGTTTTTT. Filled out from reference TRBV7-6 and TRBJ1-4, the complete variable domain reads GAGVSQSPRYKVTKRGQDVALRCDPISGHVSLYWYRQALGQGPEFLTYFNYEAQQDKSGLPNDRFSAERPEGSISTLTIQRTEQRDSAMYRCASSLVPGSNEKLFFGSGTQLSVL.

This chain joins TRBV25-1 and TRBJ2-1; tentative D call: TRBD1 (6 bases). CDR3 length: 14 amino acids. CDR1 and CDR2 (germline): MGHDK, SYGVNS. Trimming left V 3 bases short and J 6 bases short, with 12 bases between. Here the CDR3 DNA reads TGTGCCAGCAGTGAGGGACAAACCCTCAATGAGCAGTTCTTC. It encodes CASSEGQTLNEQFF.

Details on this clone: Other DNA sequences from this sample encode an identical CDR3 as well. This rearrangement joins TRBV7-8 to TRBJ2-7; weak D call: TRBD1 (6 bases). Trimming stripped 4 bases from V and 6 bases from J, with 13 bases between. CDR1 SGHVS and CDR2 FQNEAQ come from the germline V gene. CDR3 length equals 13 residues. CDR3: CASSSGVSGEQYF. The DNA for the CDR3 is TGTGCCAGCAGCTCAGGGGTCTCGGGCGAGCAGTACTTC.

The rearrangement joins TRBV5-1 to TRBJ2-1; TRBD1 aligns across 7 bases. Trimming took 0 bases from V and 6 from J; bases not matched to a gene: 3. Germline lookup yields CDR1 SGHRS and CDR2 YFSETQ. This CDR3 has 14 amino acids. CDR3 protein: CASSLGQGGNEQFF. CDR3 nucleotides: TGCGCCAGCAGCTTGGGACAGGGTGGCAATGAGCAGTTCTTC.

This sequence joins TRBV28 and TRBJ2-3; D is perhaps TRBD1 (6 bases). CDR1 and CDR2 from the germline V gene are MDHEN and SYDVKM. The CDR3 spans 16 residues. Trimming stripped 5 bases from V and 6 bases from J, with 21 bases between. The CDR3 nucleotides are TGTGCCAGCAGTACTACTGGGGGCCATTCTGTGGATACGCAGTATTTT. As protein: CASSTTGGHSVDTQYF.

The rearrangement links TRBV11-3 to TRBJ2-2, with D maybe TRBD2 (7 bases). Per the germline V gene, CDR1 is SGHNT and CDR2 is YENEEA. Trimming left V 5 bases short and J 3 bases short, with 13 bases between. The CDR3 is 15 amino acids. CDR3 in DNA: TGTGCCAGCAGCCCCGGGGGGCGCGACACCGGGGAGCTGTTTTTT. It yields the protein CASSPGGRDTGELFF. Looking up the rest from reference TRBV11-3 and TRBJ2-2 gives the full variable domain: EAGVVQSPRYKIIEKKQPVAFWCNPISGHNTLYWYLQNLGQGPELLIRYENEEAVDDSQLPKDRFSAERLKGVDSTLKIQPAELGDSAVYLCASSPGGRDTGELFFGEGSRLTVL.

This rearrangement joins TRBV7-2 to TRBJ2-5; 10 bases line up with TRBD2. Germline CDR1 SGHTA, CDR2 FQGNSA. J was trimmed by 7 bases and V by 5 bases; bases with no gene match: 10. The CDR3 contains 15 residues. Here the CDR3 DNA reads TGTGCCAGCAGCCCGATGACTAGCGGGCCCGTGACCCAGTACTTC. Its translation is CASSPMTSGPVTQYF.

The CDR3 DNA follows: TGTGCCAGCAGTACCCGTGGGACAGGGGAGGATGAGCAGTTCTTC. Translation gives CASSTRGTGEDEQFF. The chain joins TRBV11-2 to TRBJ2-1; 10 bases map to TRBD1. V was clipped by 6 bases and J by 8 bases; unmatched bases: 10. This CDR3 spans 15 amino acids. Germline CDR1 SGHAT, CDR2 FQNNGV.

The V call is TRBV9, the J call TRBJ2-3; TRBD1 matches 7 bases. The germline V gene has CDR1 SGDLS and CDR2 YYNGEE. This CDR3 has 16 amino acids. J was trimmed by 4 bases and V by 4 bases; bases with no gene match: 12. The CDR3 loop is CASSPSHRGWSDTQYF. The CDR3, as DNA: TGTGCCAGCAGCCCCAGTCACAGGGGTTGGTCAGATACGCAGTATTTT.

This sequence joins TRBV18 and TRBJ2-5; D unresolved. With 5 bases removed from V and 4 bases from J, the gap between germline ends came to 17 bases. The CDR3 sequence is 15 residues long. Per germline, CDR1 KGHSH and CDR2 LQKENI. In DNA form, the CDR3 reads TGTGCCAGCTCATCATCTTTGGGCTCTTCAGAGACCCAGTACTTC. Translated, it gives CASSSSLGSSETQYF.